A selection of T cell receptor beta chains follows, all from one sample in a study of blood T cell repertoires in COVID-19. Profiled with immunoSEQ multiplex PCR; TCRdb holds only in-frame clones, not every one. Of some 43,000 clones in the sample, roughly four fifths are singletons; the top ten hold 30% to 40%. Specimen: peripheral blood. The origin of the receptors is a man aged 40-49 years with active or convalescent COVID-19. CDR3s include the opening cysteine and the closing phenylalanine or tryptophan. D genes are given only for firm matches.

J gene	D gene	V gene	CDR3 DNA	CDR3 protein
TRBJ1-5	TRBD1	TRBV28	TGTGCCAGCAGTACTTACAGGGGAGGCAATCAGCCCCAGCATTTT	CASSTYRGGNQPQHF
TRBJ1-5	NA	TRBV6-5	TGTGCCAGCAGTACAGACAGATCGGCTCAGCCCCAGCATTTT	CASSTDRSAQPQHF
TRBJ1-5	NA	TRBV2	TGTGCCACCCACAGGGAGAGCAATCAGCCCCAGCATTTT	CATHRESNQPQHF
TRBJ2-7	NA	TRBV28	TGTGCCAGCAGTTACCCCCCGAGCTCCTACGAGCAGTACTTC	CASSYPPSSYEQYF
TRBJ2-7	NA	TRBV30	TGTGCCTGGGGAGTCGGCGGTAGGTACGAGCAGTACTTC	CAWGVGGRYEQYF
TRBJ1-2	NA	TRBV19	TGTGCCAGTAGTATTGGGGCAGTAAACTATGGCTACACCTTC	CASSIGAVNYGYTF
TRBJ2-7	NA	TRBV28	TGTGCCAGCAGCCCCCCCTCTCTTTACGAGCAGTACTTC	CASSPPSLYEQYF
TRBJ1-1	NA	TRBV27	TGTGCCAGCAGTCCAGACAGACGATCCGCTGAAGCTTTCTTT	CASSPDRRSAEAFF
TRBJ1-1	NA	TRBV5-4	TGTGCCAGCAGCCGAACCCTGGGAGGGGTACAGACGAACACTGAAGCTTTCTTT	CASSRTLGGVQTNTEAFF
TRBJ2-2	NA	TRBV6-5	TGTGCCAGCAGTTTATCACGGACCGGGGAGCTGTTTTTT	CASSLSRTGELFF
TRBJ2-3	NA	TRBV12-3/TRBV12-4	TGTGCCAGCAGCCTACAGTCAAGTACGCAGTATTTT	CASSLQSSTQYF
TRBJ1-6	TRBD1	TRBV13	TGTGCCAGCAGCTCCCCTGAGGGGACAGGGGACTCACCCCTCCACTTT	CASSSPEGTGDSPLHF
TRBJ2-1	NA	TRBV11-2	TGTGCCAGCAGCTTAGATCTAACCCACAATGAGCAGTTCTTC	CASSLDLTHNEQFF
TRBJ1-5	NA	TRBV7-2	TGTGCCAGCAGCTTACAGGTCAATCAGCCCCAGCATTTT	CASSLQVNQPQHF